One sample yielded the 13 T cell receptor beta chains listed below, sequenced in a study of blood T cell repertoires in COVID-19 (dated by TCRdb to 2019 to 2021). Libraries were built with the immunoSEQ multiplex PCR assay. The source is immuneACCESS, and TCRdb retained only in-frame sequences with V and J called. Part of the clones is not carried over; for the studies checked, unresolved V genes explain less than half of this, and the remainder is unexplained. This sample gives some 130,000 clones in total; roughly 83% of them show up just once. Of the sample, 5.5% falls within the top ten clones. The sequenced sample consisted of PBMCs or T cells enriched from blood (not recorded which). All receptors come from a man in his forties with acute COVID-19.

V and J are TRBV30 and TRBJ2-1; D possibly corresponds to TRBD1 (5 bases). The CDR3 is 17 amino acids. V was clipped by 2 bases and J by 8 bases, with 25 bases between them. Germline CDR1 and CDR2: GTSNPN and SVGIG (reference sequence). The CDR3 DNA reads TGTGCCTGGAGTCGGGCCAGGGTCAGGAACCGTAACGATGAGCAGTTCTTC. This translates into CAWSRARVRNRNDEQFF.

CDR3: CASSPSGQAPNQPQHF. CDR3 nucleotides: TGTGCCAGCAGCCCCTCTGGACAGGCCCCTAATCAGCCCCAGCATTTT. The rearrangement links TRBV7-9 to TRBJ1-5, with 7 bases aligning to TRBD1. The V and J ends lost 5 bases and 4 bases, in that order; junction bases with no gene match: 11. Germline loops: CDR1 SEHNR, CDR2 FQNEAQ (reference sequence). CDR3 length: 16 residues.

This clone is a singleton in its sample. The rearrangement uses TRBV5-1 and TRBJ2-1; weak D call: TRBD1 (6 bases). V lost 0 bases to trimming and J lost 2 bases, with 12 bases between them. The CDR3 consists of 16 residues. Germline V gene data show CDR1 as SGHRS and CDR2 as YFSETQ. The CDR3 DNA is TGCGCCAGCAGCTTGGCGGTGACAGGTACCTACAATGAGCAGTTCTTC. Translated, it gives CASSLAVTGTYNEQFF.

This sequence joins TRBV2 and TRBJ1-6; 7 bases are a match to TRBD1. Unmatched junction bases numbered 8, after V lost 7 bases and J lost 5 bases. Germline lookup yields CDR1 SNHLY and CDR2 FYNNEI. This CDR3 is 15 amino acids long. This CDR3 reads CASTRGAGDNSPLHF. CDR3 nucleotide sequence: TGTGCCAGCACCAGGGGGGCTGGAGATAATTCACCCCTCCACTTT.

This chain connects TRBV7-6 to TRBJ2-5; the D is unclear. Trimming took 1 base from V and 0 from J, leaving 12 bases between them. CDR1 is SGHVS and CDR2 is FNYEAQ in the germline V gene. CDR3 length: 16 amino acids. In DNA, the CDR3 is TGTGCCAGCAGCTTAGGACAACACACGTACCAAGAGACCCAGTACTTC. It translates to CASSLGQHTYQETQYF.

The chain joins TRBV18 to TRBJ2-3, with a tentative D call TRBD2 (5 bases). This CDR3 comprises 18 residues. Trimming took 3 bases from V and 0 from J, leaving 19 bases between them. Germline V gives CDR1 KGHSH, CDR2 LQKENI. The CDR3 reads CASSPAGGLRPSTDTQYF. DNA for the CDR3: TGTGCCAGCTCACCCGCGGGCGGACTCCGACCTAGCACAGATACGCAGTATTTT.

The rearrangement joins TRBV28 to TRBJ2-1; possibly TRBD2 for D (5 bases). The V end was cut by 2 bases, the J end by 6 bases, with 5 bases between. The CDR3 extends over 12 amino acids. Germline loops: CDR1 MDHEN, CDR2 SYDVKM. The CDR3 DNA follows: TGTGCCAGCAGTTTAGGGAGCAATGAGCAGTTCTTC. Protein sequence: CASSLGSNEQFF.

The V call is TRBV5-6, the J call TRBJ1-6; D not resolved. The CDR3 is made up of 15 amino acids. CDR1 SGHDT and CDR2 YYEEEE come from the germline V gene. Trimming took off 0 bases at V and 0 bases at J, with 4 bases between the two ends. The CDR3 protein is CASSLDSSYNSPLHF. The CDR3 bases are TGTGCCAGCAGCTTGGATAGCTCCTATAATTCACCCCTCCACTTT.

The chain carries TRBV18 and TRBJ1-1; D possibly corresponds to TRBD1 (5 bases). Germline-derived CDR1 and CDR2 are KGHSH and LQKENI. V was clipped by 4 bases and J by 0 bases, with 12 bases between them. The CDR3 covers 15 residues. The CDR3: CASSLMTDMNTEAFF. The DNA for the CDR3 is TGTGCCAGCTCACTAATGACAGACATGAACACTGAAGCTTTCTTT.

This sequence joins TRBV7-9 and TRBJ2-1; 7 bases fit TRBD1. Germline lookup yields CDR1 SEHNR and CDR2 FQNEAQ (reference sequence). The CDR3 runs to 15 residues. The V gene end was trimmed by 4 bases and the J gene end by 7 bases; junction bases not matched to a gene: 10. CDR3 residues: CASSYIPGGTNEQFF. The CDR3 nucleotides are TGTGCCAGCAGCTATATCCCAGGGGGTACGAATGAGCAGTTCTTC.

This chain joins TRBV30 and TRBJ1-2, with 7 bases aligning to TRBD1. The CDR3 sequence is 15 residues long. V gave up 0 bases and J gave up 5 bases; unmatched junction bases: 9. Germline CDR1 and CDR2: GTSNPN and SVGIG (reference sequence). CDR3 in DNA: TGTGCCTGGAGTGTAAGGACAGGACAAACGTATGGCTACACCTTC. Its protein product is CAWSVRTGQTYGYTF.

The table lists this clone with a few counts. J is TRBJ1-1 and V is TRBV19; D call uncertain. The length of the CDR3 is 14 residues. V was clipped by 7 bases and J by 0 bases, with 12 bases between them. Germline CDR1 reads LNHDA; CDR2 reads SQIVND (reference sequence). The CDR3 reads CASTRTGMNTEAFF. In DNA form, the CDR3 reads TGTGCCAGTACCCGGACGGGGATGAACACTGAAGCTTTCTTT.

V gene TRBV9 combines with J gene TRBJ2-5, with D tentatively TRBD2 (5 bases). V lost 0 bases and J lost 5, with 14 bases in between. The germline gives CDR1 SGDLS, CDR2 YYNGEE. This CDR3 region has 15 residues. Written as DNA, the CDR3 is TGTGCCAGCAGCGTAGGAGCCGGGGTAGGGGAGACCCAGTACTTC. As protein: CASSVGAGVGETQYF.